This T cell receptor (beta chain) originates from a study of cytomegalovirus exposure and HLA in healthy donors. The count of this clone is one. CDR3 length equals 17 residues. The PCR contained 60 Vbeta and 13 Jbeta primers. Original processing notes: A follow-up analysis tallied 86 million or so unique TCR beta chains, about 10 million shared. Profiling relied on immunoSEQ multiplex PCR, and the TCRdb table lists in-frame clones only, not all of them. The V and J calls and clone size were taken over from that table, and D and trimming were inferred from the DNA. The table includes some 120,000 clones, roughly 80% detected once.

Sequencing used PBMCs. The sequence was obtained from a woman aged 18-30 years in good health and CMV-seronegative. The rearrangement uses TRBV21-1 and TRBJ1-1. TRBV21-1 constitutes a pseudogene. The CDR3: CASSKGAEELMNTEAFF. The CDR3 DNA reads TGTGCCAGCAGCAAAGGGGCGGAGGAACTCATGAACACTGAAGCTTTCTTT.